Detailed here is one T cell receptor (beta chain). Antigen: not known. The data stem from a study of T cell repertoires in cytomegalovirus infection. TCRdb passed the reads through MiXCR, listing each CDR3 protein once. There are some 940,000 distinct CDR3 sequences in the sample; less than 40% occur only once, and around 15% lies in the top ten. General study results and limits: Totalled public TCR beta family frequency picked out people who carried CMV plus the relevant HLA.

Losses at the gene ends were 4 bases for V and 8 bases for J; bases not matched to a gene: 7. CDR1 MGHRA and CDR2 YSYEKL come from the germline V gene. This CDR3 has 14 amino acids. The sequence was obtained from a human donor in good health (CMV status not recorded). Some clones in this sample may be carry-over from other donors' samples. The chain carries TRBV4-1 and TRBJ2-1, with 8 bases fitting TRBD1. Sequenced here: cultured CD8+ T cells from PBMCs, sampled from culture after CMV antigen stimulation. CDR3 DNA sequence: TGCGCCAGCAGCCCAAGGACAGGGAGCTATGAGCAGTTCTTC. Its translation is CASSPRTGSYEQFF.